Included here is one T cell receptor (beta chain) sequence, with context. Losses at the gene ends were 7 bases for V and 3 bases for J; bases not matched to a gene: 13. The CDR3 is 17 amino acids. Germline CDR1 SNHLY, CDR2 FYNNEI. The data were obtained in a study of T cell changes during pregnancy in multiple sclerosis. This table comes from immunoSEQ multiplex PCR, and its TCRdb copy is limited to in-frame clones, with some not included. Seen here are some 20,000 clones, 70% to 90% observed once, and the top ten hold 4.5% to 5.5%. Specimen: CD8+ T cells from peripheral blood mononuclear cells, collected in the second trimester of pregnancy. V is TRBV2 and J is TRBJ2-1, with TRBD2 identical over 9 bases. The receptor's source is a female donor in good health, enrolled as a control in a pregnancy study. Written as DNA, the CDR3 is TGTGCCAGCACCGGGGAACGGACTAGCGCTGACTACAATGAGCAGTTCTTC. Translated, it gives CASTGERTSADYNEQFF.